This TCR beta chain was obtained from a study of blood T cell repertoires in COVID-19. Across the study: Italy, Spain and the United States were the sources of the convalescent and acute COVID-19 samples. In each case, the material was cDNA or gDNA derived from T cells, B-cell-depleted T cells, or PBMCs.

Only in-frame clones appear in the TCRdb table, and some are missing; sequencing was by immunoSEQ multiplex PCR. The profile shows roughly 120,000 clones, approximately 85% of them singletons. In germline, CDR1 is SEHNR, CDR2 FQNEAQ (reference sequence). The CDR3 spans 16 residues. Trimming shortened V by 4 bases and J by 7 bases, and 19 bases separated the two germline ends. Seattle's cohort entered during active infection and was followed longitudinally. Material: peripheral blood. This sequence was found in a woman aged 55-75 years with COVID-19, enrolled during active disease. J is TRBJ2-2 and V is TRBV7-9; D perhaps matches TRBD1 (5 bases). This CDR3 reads CASSWPGSKPDGELFF. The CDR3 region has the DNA TGTGCCAGCAGCTGGCCAGGGTCCAAACCTGACGGGGAGCTGTTTTTT.